This TCR beta chain was sequenced during a study of T cell responses to AZD1222 COVID-19 vaccine. The wider study: The study pooled second doses at about 4 or about 12 weeks.

V trimming: 5 bases; J trimming: 3 bases; junction bases outside the gene matches: 7. From germline, CDR1 is LGHNT and CDR2 FRNRAP. The CDR3 is 16 amino acids. Findings of the study overall: Of the AZD1222 recipients, only five to seven were seropositive at baseline.

The assay was immunoSEQ multiplex PCR, and TCRdb's table has in-frame clones only and misses some. The sample shows over 130,000 clones, roughly 89% of them seen only once. Turning to this clone: Its target is not known.

The chain carries TRBV12-5 and TRBJ1-6, with 7 positions matching TRBD1. This TCR was recovered from an adult in good health. Material: peripheral blood, obtained on day 0 of AZD1222 vaccination. Written as DNA, the CDR3 is TGTGCTAGTGGTCCAAGGGACAGCGACTATAATTCACCCCTCCACTTT. This gives the protein CASGPRDSDYNSPLHF. Using reference TRBV12-5 and TRBJ1-6 for the parts outside the CDR3, the full variable domain is DARVTQTPRHKVTEMGQEVTMRCQPILGHNTVFWYRQTMMQGLELLAYFRNRAPLDDSGMPKDRFSAEMPDATLATLKIQPSEPRDSAVYFCASGPRDSDYNSPLHFGNGTRLTVT.